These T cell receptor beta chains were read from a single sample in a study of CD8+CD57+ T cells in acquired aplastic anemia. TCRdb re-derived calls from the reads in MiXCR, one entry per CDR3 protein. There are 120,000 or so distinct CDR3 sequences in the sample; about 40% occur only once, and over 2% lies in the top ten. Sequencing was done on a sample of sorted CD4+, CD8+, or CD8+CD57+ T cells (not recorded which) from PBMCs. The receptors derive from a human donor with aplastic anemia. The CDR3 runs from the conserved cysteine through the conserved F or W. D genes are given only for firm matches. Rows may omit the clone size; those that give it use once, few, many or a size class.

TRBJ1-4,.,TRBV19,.,TGTGCCAGTAGTATTGCGGGGTCGGCTAATGAAAAACTGTTTTTT,CASSIAGSANEKLFF
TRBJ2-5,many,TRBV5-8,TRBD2,TGTGCCAGCAGGCCGGGGAGCGGGGGGGGTGGAGAGACCCAGTACTTC,CASRPGSGGGGETQYF
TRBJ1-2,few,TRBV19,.,TGTGCCAGTAGTATAGCCAGCTATGGCTACACCTTC,CASSIASYGYTF
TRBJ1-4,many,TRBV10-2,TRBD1,TGCGCCAGCAGTCGGGACAGTCCCCGCCTAAGGTCAACTAATGAAAAACTGTTTTTT,CASSRDSPRLRSTNEKLFF
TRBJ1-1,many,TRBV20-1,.,TGCAGTGCTAGAGCCCTCTCGGGGTTCCATCCCATGAACACTGAAGCTTTCTTT,CSARALSGFHPMNTEAFF
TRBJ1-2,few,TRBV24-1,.,TGTGCCACCAGTGACCGGGAACGTGGCTACACCTTC,CATSDRERGYTF
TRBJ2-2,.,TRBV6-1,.,TGTGCCAGCAGGGGTCTACCTTCAATGGGCACCGGGGAGCTGTTTTTT,CASRGLPSMGTGELFF
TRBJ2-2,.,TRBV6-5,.,TGTGCCAGCAGCTCACTCAGGGTCAGCGGGGAGCTGTTTTTT,CASSSLRVSGELFF
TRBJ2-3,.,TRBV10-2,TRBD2,TGCGCCAGCAGTGAGTCGGAGGACGGGGGGTCGACAGATACGCAGTATTTT,CASSESEDGGSTDTQYF
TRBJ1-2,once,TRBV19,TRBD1,TGTGCCAGTAGTAAGACCGGGACAGGGAGAGATGGCTACACCTTC,CASSKTGTGRDGYTF
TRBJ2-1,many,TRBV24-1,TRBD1,TGTGCCACCAGTGTCGACAGGGGGCAGGCTGAGCAGTTCTTC,CATSVDRGQAEQFF
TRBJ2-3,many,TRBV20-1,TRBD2,TGCAGTGCCCTAAATCCTAGCGGGGGATCAGATACGCAGTATTTT,CSALNPSGGSDTQYF
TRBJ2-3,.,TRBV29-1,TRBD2,TGCAGCCTAAGGACTAGCGGATACGCAGATACGCAGTATTTT,CSLRTSGYADTQYF
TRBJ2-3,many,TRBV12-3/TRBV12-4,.,TGTGCCAGCAGTTTTCTAGGAACTCCAGATACGCAGTATTTT,CASSFLGTPDTQYF
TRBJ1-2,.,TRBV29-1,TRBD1,TGCAGCGTAGGACAGGGGGAAAGCTATGGCTACACCTTC,CSVGQGESYGYTF
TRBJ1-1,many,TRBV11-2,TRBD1,TGTGCCAGCAGCTCACAAACAGGGGCGTCGAACACTGAAGCTTTCTTT,CASSSQTGASNTEAFF
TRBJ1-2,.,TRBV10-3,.,TGTGCCATCAGTGGGTCGGGCGAAGGGGGCTATGGCTACACCTTC,CAISGSGEGGYGYTF
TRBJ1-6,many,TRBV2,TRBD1,TGTGCCAGCAGTGTGGACAGGAGTTATTCACCCCTCCACTTT,CASSVDRSYSPLHF
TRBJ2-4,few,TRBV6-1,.,TGTGCCAGCTTCTCTAGACGGGCAGGGGGGTACATTCAGTACTTC,CASFSRRAGGYIQYF
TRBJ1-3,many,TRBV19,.,TGTGCCAGTAGTATAGGAGGAGGGACGTCTGGAAACACCATATATTTT,CASSIGGGTSGNTIYF
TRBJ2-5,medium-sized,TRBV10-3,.,TGTGCCATCAGCCACGACCGGGGGGAGACCCAGTACTTC,CAISHDRGETQYF
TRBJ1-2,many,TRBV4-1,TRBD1,TGCGCCAGCAGCCAAGGAGACTCCGGGACAGAGTATGGCTACACCTTC,CASSQGDSGTEYGYTF
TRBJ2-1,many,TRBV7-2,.,TGTGCCAGCAGCTTAGGGGGCTTTAGGGATGAGCAGTTCTTC,CASSLGGFRDEQFF
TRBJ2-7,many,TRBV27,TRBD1,TGTGCCAGCAGCCAAGGACAGGGGGCCTACGAGCAGTACTTC,CASSQGQGAYEQYF
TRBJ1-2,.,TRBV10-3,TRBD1,TGTGCCAGCAGTGAAGCCGCGACAGGGTCCCTCTATGGCTACACCTTC,CASSEAATGSLYGYTF
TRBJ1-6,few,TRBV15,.,TGTGCCACCAGCAGGAGGGGAGGCAATTCACCCCTCCACTTT,CATSRRGGNSPLHF
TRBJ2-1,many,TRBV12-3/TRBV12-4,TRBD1,TGTGCCAGCAGTTTTGGGACAGGGAATGAGCAGTTCTTC,CASSFGTGNEQFF
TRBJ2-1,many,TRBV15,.,TGTGCCACCAGCAGAGGGCAGGGTGGGAATGAGCAGTTCTTC,CATSRGQGGNEQFF
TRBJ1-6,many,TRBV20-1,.,TGCAAAAGGGCCCTAAATTCACCCCTCCACTTT,CKRALNSPLHF
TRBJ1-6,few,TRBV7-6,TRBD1,TGTGCCAGCAGCATAGGACAGGTTGGGGATTCACCCCTCCACTTT,CASSIGQVGDSPLHF
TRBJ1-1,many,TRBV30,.,TGTGCCTGGAGTGTGATTCTGGACACTGAAGCTTTCTTT,CAWSVILDTEAFF
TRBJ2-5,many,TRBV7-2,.,TGTGCCAGCAGCCAGGGGCTGTACGAGACCCAGTACTTC,CASSQGLYETQYF
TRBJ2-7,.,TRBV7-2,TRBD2,TGTGCCAGCAGCTTAGCACTAGCGGAGTACGAGCAGTACTTC,CASSLALAEYEQYF
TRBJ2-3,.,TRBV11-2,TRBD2,TGTGCCAGCAGCCTGACTAGCGGCCCCACAGATACGCAGTATTTT,CASSLTSGPTDTQYF
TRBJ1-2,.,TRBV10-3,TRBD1,TGTGCCATCAGTTCGCGTGGGACAGGGGGAGATGGCTATGGCTACACCTTC,CAISSRGTGGDGYGYTF
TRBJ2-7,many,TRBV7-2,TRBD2,TGTGCCAGCAGCTTAGCGCCAGCGGGGGGGAGATCCGAGCAGTACTTC,CASSLAPAGGRSEQYF
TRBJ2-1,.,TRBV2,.,TGTGCCACCAGTGACCTACAGGATGAGCAGTTCTTC,CATSDLQDEQFF
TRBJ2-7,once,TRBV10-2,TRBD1,TGCGCCAGCTCCAGGACAGGACTTACCCACTCCTACGAGCAGTACTTC,CASSRTGLTHSYEQYF
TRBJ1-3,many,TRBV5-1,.,TGCGCCAGCAGCTTGAGCGGCGGGGAAAGAAGCGCCATATATTTT,CASSLSGGERSAIYF
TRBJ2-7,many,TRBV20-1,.,TGCAGTGCTATAAGCGAAAGCTCCTACGAGCAGTACTTC,CSAISESSYEQYF
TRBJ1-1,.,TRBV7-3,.,TGTGCCAGCAGCCCAACCCGGGCAACCACTGAAGCTTTCTTT,CASSPTRATTEAFF
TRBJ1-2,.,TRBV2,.,TGTGCCAGCAGTGAAGCGCACGTCCGCTCTAACTATGGCTACACCTTC,CASSEAHVRSNYGYTF
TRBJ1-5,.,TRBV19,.,TGTGCCGCCGGGTCCATCCAGCCCCAGCATTTT,CAAGSIQPQHF